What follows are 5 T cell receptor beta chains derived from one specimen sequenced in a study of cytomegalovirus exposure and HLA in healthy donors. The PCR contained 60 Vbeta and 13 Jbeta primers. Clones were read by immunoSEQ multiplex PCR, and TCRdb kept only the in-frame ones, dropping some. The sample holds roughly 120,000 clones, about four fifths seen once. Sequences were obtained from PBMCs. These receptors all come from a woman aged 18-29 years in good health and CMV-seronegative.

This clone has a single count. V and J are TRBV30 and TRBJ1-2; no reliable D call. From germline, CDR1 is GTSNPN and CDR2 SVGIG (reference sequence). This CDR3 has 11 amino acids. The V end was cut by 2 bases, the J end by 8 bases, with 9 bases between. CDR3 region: CAWSPGVGYTF. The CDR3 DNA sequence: TGTGCCTGGAGTCCCGGGGTCGGCTACACCTTC.

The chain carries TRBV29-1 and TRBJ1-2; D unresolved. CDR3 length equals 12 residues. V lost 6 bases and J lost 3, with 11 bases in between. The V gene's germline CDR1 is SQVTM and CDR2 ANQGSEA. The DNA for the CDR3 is TGCAGCGTCTATATACCTTACTATGGCTACACCTTC. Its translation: CSVYIPYYGYTF. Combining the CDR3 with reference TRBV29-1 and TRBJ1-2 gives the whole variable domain SAVISQKPSRDICQRGTSLTIQCQVDSQVTMMFWYRQQPGQSLTLIATANQGSEATYESGFVIDKFPISRPNLTFSTLTVSNMSPEDSSIYLCSVYIPYYGYTFGSGTRLTVV.

The CDR3 reads CASSLKTGTGFTYEQYF. The CDR3 bases are TGTGCCAGCAGCTTGAAAACCGGGACAGGTTTCACCTACGAGCAGTACTTC. The chain combines TRBV5-4 with TRBJ2-7; 8 bases match TRBD1. This CDR3 has 17 amino acids. Germline V gives CDR1 SGHNT, CDR2 YYREEE (reference sequence). J was trimmed by 2 bases and V by 1 base; bases with no gene match: 11.

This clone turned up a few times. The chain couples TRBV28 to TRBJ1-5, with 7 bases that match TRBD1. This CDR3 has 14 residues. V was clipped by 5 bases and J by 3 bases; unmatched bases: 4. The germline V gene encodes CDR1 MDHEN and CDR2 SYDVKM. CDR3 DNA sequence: TGTGCCAGCAGTATGACAGGGAACAATCAGCCCCAGCATTTT. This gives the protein CASSMTGNNQPQHF.

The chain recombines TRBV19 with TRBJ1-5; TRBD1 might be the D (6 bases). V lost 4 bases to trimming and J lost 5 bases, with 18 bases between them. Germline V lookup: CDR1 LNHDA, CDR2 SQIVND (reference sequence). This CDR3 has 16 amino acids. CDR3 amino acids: CASSKHTMGADQPQHF. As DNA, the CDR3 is TGTGCCAGTAGTAAACACACGATGGGGGCGGATCAGCCCCAGCATTTT.